This T cell receptor beta chain comes out of a study of Ad26.COV2.S vaccination and SARS-CoV-2 variants. In the study overall: Donor got 5x10^10 or 1x10^11 viral particles of Ad26.COV2.S.

TCRdb keeps only in-frame clones here, not all; method: immunoSEQ multiplex PCR. The sample carries about 430,000 clones, approximately 92% recorded once. Documented treatment: about 20 received Ad26.COV2.S at low or high dose, single or two shots; several received placebo; per-sample allocation not given. Collection of samples fell on day 63 after the first vaccine or placebo injection. Looked up from germline, CDR1 is SGHTA and CDR2 is FQGNSA. The CDR3 sequence is 14 residues long. V lost 5 bases and J lost 2, with 9 bases in between. The specimen comprised peripheral blood, sampled in a trial of Ad26.COV2.S vaccine versus placebo. The TCR comes from a person between 18 and 65 years old who received the Ad26.COV2.S COVID-19 vaccine or a placebo. V is TRBV7-2 and J is TRBJ2-2; D gene uncertain. CDR3 protein: CASSPQHNTGELFF. In DNA, the CDR3 is TGTGCCAGCAGCCCCCAGCACAACACCGGGGAGCTGTTTTTT.